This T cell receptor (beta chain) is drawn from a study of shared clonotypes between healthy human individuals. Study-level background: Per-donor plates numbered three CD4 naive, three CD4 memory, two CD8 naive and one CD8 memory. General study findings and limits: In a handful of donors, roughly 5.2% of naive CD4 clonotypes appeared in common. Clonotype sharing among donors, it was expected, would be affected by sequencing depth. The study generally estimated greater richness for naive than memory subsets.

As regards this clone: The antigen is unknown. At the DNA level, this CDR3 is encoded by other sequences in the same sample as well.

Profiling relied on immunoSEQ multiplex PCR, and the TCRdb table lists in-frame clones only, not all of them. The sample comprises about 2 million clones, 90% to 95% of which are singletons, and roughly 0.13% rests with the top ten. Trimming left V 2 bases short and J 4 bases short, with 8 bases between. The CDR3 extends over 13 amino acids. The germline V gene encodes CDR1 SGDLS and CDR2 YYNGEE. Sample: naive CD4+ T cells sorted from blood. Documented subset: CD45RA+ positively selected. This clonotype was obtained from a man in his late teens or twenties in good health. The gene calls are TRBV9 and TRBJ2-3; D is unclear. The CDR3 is CASSVLAADTQYF. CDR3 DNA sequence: TGTGCCAGCAGCGTTTTAGCAGCAGATACGCAGTATTTT. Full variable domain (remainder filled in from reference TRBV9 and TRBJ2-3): DSGVTQTPKHLITATGQRVTLRCSPRSGDLSVYWYQQSLDQGLQFLIQYYNGEERAKGNILERFSAQQFPDLHSELNLSSLELGDSALYFCASSVLAADTQYFGPGTRLTVL.